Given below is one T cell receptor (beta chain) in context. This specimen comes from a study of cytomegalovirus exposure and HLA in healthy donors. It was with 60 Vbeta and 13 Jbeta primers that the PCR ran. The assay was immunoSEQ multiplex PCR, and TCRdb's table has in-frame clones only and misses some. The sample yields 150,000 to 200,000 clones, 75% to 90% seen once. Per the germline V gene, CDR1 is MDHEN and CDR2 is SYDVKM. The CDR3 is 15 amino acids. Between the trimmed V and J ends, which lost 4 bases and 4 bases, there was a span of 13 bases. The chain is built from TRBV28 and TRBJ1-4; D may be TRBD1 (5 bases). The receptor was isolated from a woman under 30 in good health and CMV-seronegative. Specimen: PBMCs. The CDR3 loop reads CASSSTAGYNEKLFF. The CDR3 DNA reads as TGTGCCAGCAGTTCGACGGCAGGGTATAATGAAAAACTGTTTTTT.